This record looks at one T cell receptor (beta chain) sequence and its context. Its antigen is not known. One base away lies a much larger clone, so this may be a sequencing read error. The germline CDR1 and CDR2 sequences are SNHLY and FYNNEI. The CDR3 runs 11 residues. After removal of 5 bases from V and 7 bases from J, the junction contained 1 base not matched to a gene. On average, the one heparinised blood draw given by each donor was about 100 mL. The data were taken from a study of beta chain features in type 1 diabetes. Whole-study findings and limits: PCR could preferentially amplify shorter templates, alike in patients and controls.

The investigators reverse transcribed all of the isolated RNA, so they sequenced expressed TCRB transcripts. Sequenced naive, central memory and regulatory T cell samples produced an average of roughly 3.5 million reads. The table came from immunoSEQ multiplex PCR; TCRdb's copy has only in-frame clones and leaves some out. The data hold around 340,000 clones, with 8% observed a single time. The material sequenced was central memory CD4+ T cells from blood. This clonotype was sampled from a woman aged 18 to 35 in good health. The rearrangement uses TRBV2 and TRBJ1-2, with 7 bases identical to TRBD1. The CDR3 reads CASSSGGGYTF. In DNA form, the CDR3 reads TGTGCCAGCAGTTCAGGGGGTGGCTACACCTTC.